The 14 T cell receptor beta chains below come from one sample, sequenced in a study of cytomegalovirus exposure and HLA in healthy donors. PCR amplification relied on 60 Vbeta primers (plus 13 Jbeta primers). Some clones are missing from TCRdb's copy, which holds only in-frame ones; the method was immunoSEQ multiplex PCR. The table lists more than 95,000 clones, over 70% of them singletons. The sequenced material came from PBMCs. The receptor set was obtained from a woman aged 45-60 years in good health and CMV-seronegative.

The rearrangement uses TRBV10-3 and TRBJ2-2; D gene ambiguous. Trimming left V 7 bases short and J 6 bases short, with 6 bases between. This CDR3 spans 11 amino acids. Germline V gives CDR1 ENHRY, CDR2 SYGVKD. The DNA of the CDR3 is TGTGCCATCACCCAATCCGGGGAGCTGTTTTTT. This translates into CAITQSGELFF.

V gene TRBV6-6 combines with J gene TRBJ2-2; D possibly corresponds to TRBD2 (5 bases). The CDR3 spans 15 residues. The V gene lost 10 bases and the J gene lost 3 bases, with 18 bases spanning the gap. CDR1 and CDR2 from the germline V gene are MNHNY and SVGAGI (reference sequence). Written as DNA, the CDR3 is TGTGCCACAACTAACGGAGGAAGGGACACCGGGGAGCTGTTTTTT. Amino acid sequence: CATTNGGRDTGELFF.

The rearrangement uses TRBV28 and TRBJ1-1; D gene uncertain. The germline V gene encodes CDR1 MDHEN and CDR2 SYDVKM. V lost 5 bases and J 7 bases, leaving 11 bases between the germline ends. This CDR3 contains 12 residues. As DNA, the CDR3 is TGTGCCAGCAGTCCTCACAGAATTGAAGCTTTCTTT. As protein: CASSPHRIEAFF. The full variable domain, with the rest looked up from reference TRBV28 and TRBJ1-1, is DVKVTQSSRYLVKRTGEKVFLECVQDMDHENMFWYRQDPGLGLRLIYFSYDVKMKEKGDIPEGYSVSREKKERFSLILESASTNQTSMYLCASSPHRIEAFFGQGTRLTVV.

In its sample, this clone was seen a few times. V usage is TRBV27 and J usage is TRBJ2-5; TRBD2 might be the D (6 bases). This CDR3 contains 16 residues. V was clipped by 4 bases and J by 2 bases, with 17 bases between them. Per germline, CDR1 MNHEY and CDR2 SMNVEV (reference sequence). CDR3 sequence (DNA): TGTGCCAGCAGTTCCTTGGTATTACTAGCACAAGAGACCCAGTACTTC. Residues: CASSSLVLLAQETQYF.

The CDR3: CASSEGQGARYSEAFF. CDR3 coding DNA: TGTGCCAGCAGTGAGGGACAGGGGGCGCGGTACTCTGAAGCTTTCTTT. This chain joins TRBV6-1 and TRBJ1-1; TRBD1 agrees at 12 bases. V trimming: 3 bases; J trimming: 6 bases; junction bases outside the gene matches: 8. Looked up from germline, CDR1 is MNHNS and CDR2 is SASEGT. The CDR3 runs to 16 residues.

This chain connects TRBV6-5 to TRBJ1-2; D uncertain. CDR1 and CDR2 from the germline V gene are MNHEY and SVGAGI. Trimming cost V 5 bases and J 4 bases, with 11 bases left between them. The CDR3 totals 13 residues. This CDR3 reads CASSPHFSYGYTF. In DNA, the CDR3 is TGTGCCAGCAGTCCCCACTTTTCCTATGGCTACACCTTC.

The chain has TRBV15 and TRBJ2-5; a weak D match, TRBD1 (6 bases). Looked up from germline, CDR1 is LNHNV and CDR2 is YYDKDF (reference sequence). Trimming left V 5 bases short and J 7 bases short, with 17 bases between. CDR3 length equals 14 residues. The CDR3 nucleotides read TGTGCCACCAGCGGCCGGGACACCCTCGGGACCCAGTACTTC. Translating it yields CATSGRDTLGTQYF.

This chain uses TRBV28 with TRBJ2-4, with D uncertain. The germline V gene has CDR1 MDHEN and CDR2 SYDVKM. The ends were cut back, 6 bases at V and 8 bases at J, with 14 bases in the middle. This CDR3 is built from 13 residues. The CDR3 nucleotides are TGTGCCAGCAGCCCCCTCACTGGTCACATTCAGTACTTC. Protein: CASSPLTGHIQYF.

The gene calls are TRBV6-6 and TRBJ2-7; TRBD1 might be the D (6 bases). V lost 4 bases and J lost 1, with 17 bases in between. CDR1 is MNHNY and CDR2 is SVGAGI in the germline V gene (reference sequence). CDR3 length equals 16 residues. CDR3 amino acids: CASSSTRQGSSYEQYF. CDR3 in DNA: TGTGCCAGCAGTTCAACTCGGCAGGGGTCTTCCTACGAGCAGTACTTC.

V and J are TRBV5-4 and TRBJ2-3; 7 bases are a match to TRBD1. The CDR3 contains 14 residues. CDR1 and CDR2 from the germline V gene are SGHNT and YYREEE (reference sequence). Trimming at V came to 3 bases and at J to 11 bases, leaving 12 bases not matched to a gene. The CDR3 region is CASSYGRQGEEQYF. The CDR3 nucleotides read TGTGCCAGCAGCTATGGCCGACAGGGAGAAGAGCAGTATTTT. Together with reference TRBV5-4 and TRBJ2-3, the CDR3 gives the full variable domain: ETGVTQSPTHLIKTRGQQVTLRCSSQSGHNTVSWYQQALGQGPQFIFQYYREEENGRGNFPPRFSGLQFPNYSSELNVNALELDDSALYLCASSYGRQGEEQYFGPGTRLTVL.

The chain combines TRBV25-1 with TRBJ2-6; D not certain. Germline-derived CDR1 and CDR2 are MGHDK and SYGVNS. This CDR3 has 13 residues. V lost 4 bases and J lost 2, with 3 bases in between. The CDR3 sequence: CASSVTGANVLTF. CDR3 nucleotides: TGTGCCAGCAGTGTTACTGGGGCCAACGTCCTGACTTTC.

This clone was recorded a few times. V and J are TRBV28 and TRBJ2-7, with unresolved D. The DNA end lines up better with TRBJ2-5; the J call may be wrong. CDR1 MDHEN and CDR2 SYDVKM come from the germline V gene. There are 14 residues in the CDR3. This CDR3 is CASSSPKSGETQYF. The DNA for the CDR3 is TGTGCCAGCAGTTCCCCAAAATCCGGGGAGACCCAGTACTTC.

The CDR3 loop is CSVEPPGTGGEQYF. Here the CDR3 DNA reads TGCAGCGTTGAACCCCCCGGGACAGGGGGTGAGCAGTACTTC. V is TRBV29-1 and J is TRBJ2-7, with 11 positions matching TRBD1. Germline lookup yields CDR1 SQVTM and CDR2 ANQGSEA. With V trimmed by 2 bases and J by 7 bases, 7 bases remained unmatched. The CDR3 runs to 14 residues.

DNA of the CDR3: TGTGCCAGCAGCTTAGCGTTGGCTAGCGGGAGGAAGGATTCGTTCTTC. Protein sequence: CASSLALASGRKDSFF. The chain couples TRBV7-2 to TRBJ2-1; 11 bases align to TRBD2. The CDR3 contains 16 residues. The junction had 13 bases not matched to a gene; V was cut back by 0 bases and J by 15 bases. Germline assignment: CDR1 SGHTA and CDR2 FQGNSA.